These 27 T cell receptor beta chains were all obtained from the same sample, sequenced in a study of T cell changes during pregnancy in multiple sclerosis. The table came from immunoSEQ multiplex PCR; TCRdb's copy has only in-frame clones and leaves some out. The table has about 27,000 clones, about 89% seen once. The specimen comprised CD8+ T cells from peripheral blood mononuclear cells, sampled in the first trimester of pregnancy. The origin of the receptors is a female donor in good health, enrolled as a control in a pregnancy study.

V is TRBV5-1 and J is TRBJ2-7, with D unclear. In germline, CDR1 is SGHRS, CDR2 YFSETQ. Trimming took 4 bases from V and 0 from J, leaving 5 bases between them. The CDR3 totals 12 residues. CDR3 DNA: TGCGCCAGCAGCACGAGCTCCTACGAGCAGTACTTC. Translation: CASSTSSYEQYF.

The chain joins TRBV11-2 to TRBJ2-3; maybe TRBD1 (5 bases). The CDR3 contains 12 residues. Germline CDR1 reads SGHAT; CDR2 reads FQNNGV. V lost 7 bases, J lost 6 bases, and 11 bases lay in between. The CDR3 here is CASMGPMDTQYF. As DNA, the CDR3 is TGTGCCAGCATGGGGCCCATGGATACGCAGTATTTT.

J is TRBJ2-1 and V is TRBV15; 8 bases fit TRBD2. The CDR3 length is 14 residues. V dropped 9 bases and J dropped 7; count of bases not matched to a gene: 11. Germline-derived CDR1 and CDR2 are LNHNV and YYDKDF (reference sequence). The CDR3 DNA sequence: TGTGCCACGTTACTTACGGGAGGGCGGAATGAGCAGTTCTTC. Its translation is CATLLTGGRNEQFF.

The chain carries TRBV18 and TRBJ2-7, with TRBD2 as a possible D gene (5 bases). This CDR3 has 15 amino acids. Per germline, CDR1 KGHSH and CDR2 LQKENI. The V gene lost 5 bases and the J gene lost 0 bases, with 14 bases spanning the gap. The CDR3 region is CASSTGISPSYEQYF. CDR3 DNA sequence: TGTGCCAGCTCAACCGGGATAAGTCCCTCCTACGAGCAGTACTTC.

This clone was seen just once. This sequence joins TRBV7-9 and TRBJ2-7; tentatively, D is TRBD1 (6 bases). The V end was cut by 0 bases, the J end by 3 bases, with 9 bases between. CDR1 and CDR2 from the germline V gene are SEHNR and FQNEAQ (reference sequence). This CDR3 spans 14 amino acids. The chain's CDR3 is CASSLADSHYEQYF. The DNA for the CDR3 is TGTGCCAGCAGCTTAGCGGACAGCCACTACGAGCAGTACTTC.

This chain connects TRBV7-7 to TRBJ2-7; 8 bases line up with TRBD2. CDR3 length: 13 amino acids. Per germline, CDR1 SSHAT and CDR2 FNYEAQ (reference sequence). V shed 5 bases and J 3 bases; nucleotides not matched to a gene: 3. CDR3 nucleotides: TGTGCCAGCAGCGAGGGACTAGACTACGAGCAGTACTTC. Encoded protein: CASSEGLDYEQYF.

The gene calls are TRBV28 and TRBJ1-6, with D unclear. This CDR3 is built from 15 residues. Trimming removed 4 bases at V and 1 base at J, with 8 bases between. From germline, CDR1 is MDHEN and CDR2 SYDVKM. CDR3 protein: CASSSDFSYNSPLHF. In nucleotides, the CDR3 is TGTGCCAGCAGTTCTGACTTTTCCTATAATTCACCCCTCCACTTT.

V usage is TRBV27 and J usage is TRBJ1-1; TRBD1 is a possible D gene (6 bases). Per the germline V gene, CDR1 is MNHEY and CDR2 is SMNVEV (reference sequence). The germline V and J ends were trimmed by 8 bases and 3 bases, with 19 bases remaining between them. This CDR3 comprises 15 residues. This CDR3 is CASLKKGQPDTEAFF. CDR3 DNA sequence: TGTGCCAGCCTAAAAAAAGGACAGCCTGACACTGAAGCTTTCTTT.

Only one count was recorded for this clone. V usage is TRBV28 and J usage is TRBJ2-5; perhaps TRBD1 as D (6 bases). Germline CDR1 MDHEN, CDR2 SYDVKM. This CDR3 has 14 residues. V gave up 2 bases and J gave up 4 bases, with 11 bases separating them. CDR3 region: CASSLGTRAETQYF. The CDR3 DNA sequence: TGTGCCAGCAGTTTAGGGACAAGGGCAGAGACCCAGTACTTC.

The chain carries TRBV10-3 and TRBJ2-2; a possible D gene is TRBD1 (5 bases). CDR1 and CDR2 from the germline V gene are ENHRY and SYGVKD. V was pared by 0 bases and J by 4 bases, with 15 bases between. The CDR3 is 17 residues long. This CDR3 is CAISESGQSFPTGELFF. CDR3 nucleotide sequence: TGTGCCATCAGTGAGTCGGGGCAAAGTTTCCCCACCGGGGAGCTGTTTTTT.

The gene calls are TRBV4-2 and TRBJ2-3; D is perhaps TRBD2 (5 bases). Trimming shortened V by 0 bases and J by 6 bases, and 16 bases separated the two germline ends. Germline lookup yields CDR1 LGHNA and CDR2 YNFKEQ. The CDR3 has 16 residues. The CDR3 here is CASSQEAYGRGDTQYF. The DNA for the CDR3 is TGTGCCAGCAGCCAAGAAGCGTATGGGAGAGGGGATACGCAGTATTTT.

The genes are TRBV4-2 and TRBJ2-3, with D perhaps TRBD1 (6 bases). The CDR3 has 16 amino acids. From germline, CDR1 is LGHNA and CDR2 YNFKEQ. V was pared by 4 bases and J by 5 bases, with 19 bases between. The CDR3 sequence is CASSRNGGALGDTQYF. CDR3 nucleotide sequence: TGTGCCAGCAGCCGGAATGGGGGCGCCTTGGGAGATACGCAGTATTTT.

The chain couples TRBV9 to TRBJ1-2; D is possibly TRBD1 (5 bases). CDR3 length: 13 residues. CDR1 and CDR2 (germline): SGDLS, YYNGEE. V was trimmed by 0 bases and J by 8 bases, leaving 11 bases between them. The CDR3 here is CASSVAGGSGYTF. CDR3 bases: TGTGCCAGCAGCGTAGCGGGGGGATCCGGCTACACCTTC.

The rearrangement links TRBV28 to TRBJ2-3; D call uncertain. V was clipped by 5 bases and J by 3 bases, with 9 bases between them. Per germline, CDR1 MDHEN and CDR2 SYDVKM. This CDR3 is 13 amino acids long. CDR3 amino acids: CASSLLSTDTQYF. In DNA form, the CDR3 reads TGTGCCAGCAGTCTACTCTCGACAGATACGCAGTATTTT.

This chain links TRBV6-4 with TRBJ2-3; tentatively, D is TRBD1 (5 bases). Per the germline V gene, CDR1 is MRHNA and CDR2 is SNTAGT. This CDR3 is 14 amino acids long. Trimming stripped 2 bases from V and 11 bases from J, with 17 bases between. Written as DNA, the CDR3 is TGTGCCAGCAGTGACCTGCAGGGCTCCGGCCGGCAGTATTTT. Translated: CASSDLQGSGRQYF.

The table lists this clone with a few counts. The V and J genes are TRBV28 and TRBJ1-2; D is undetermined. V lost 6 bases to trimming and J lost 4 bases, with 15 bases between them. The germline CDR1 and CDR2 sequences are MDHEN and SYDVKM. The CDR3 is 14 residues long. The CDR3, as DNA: TGTGCCAGCAGAACCGTAGCGGGCGGCTATGGCTACACCTTC. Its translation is CASRTVAGGYGYTF.

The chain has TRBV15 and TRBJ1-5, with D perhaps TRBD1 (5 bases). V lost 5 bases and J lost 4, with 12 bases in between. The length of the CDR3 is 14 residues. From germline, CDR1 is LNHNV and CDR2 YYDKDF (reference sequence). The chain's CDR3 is CATSAGQTNQPQHF. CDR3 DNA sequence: TGTGCCACCAGCGCCGGACAAACAAATCAGCCCCAGCATTTT.

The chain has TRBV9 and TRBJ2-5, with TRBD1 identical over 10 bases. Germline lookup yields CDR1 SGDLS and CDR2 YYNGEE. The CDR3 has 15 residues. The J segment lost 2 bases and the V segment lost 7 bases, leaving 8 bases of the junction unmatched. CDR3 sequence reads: CASGLTGGEQETQYF. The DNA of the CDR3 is TGTGCCAGCGGACTGACAGGGGGCGAACAAGAGACCCAGTACTTC.

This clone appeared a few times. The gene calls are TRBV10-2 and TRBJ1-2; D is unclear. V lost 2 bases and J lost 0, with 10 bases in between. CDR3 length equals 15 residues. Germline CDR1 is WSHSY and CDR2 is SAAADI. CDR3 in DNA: TGCGCCAGCAGTGAGATGGTGGGAGCTAACTATGGCTACACCTTC. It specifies CASSEMVGANYGYTF.

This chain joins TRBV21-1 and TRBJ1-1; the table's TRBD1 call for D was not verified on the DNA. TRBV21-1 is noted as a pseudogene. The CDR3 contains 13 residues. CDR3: CASNEDSNTEAFF. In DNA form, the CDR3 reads TGTGCCAGCAACGAGGACAGTAACACTGAAGCTTTCTTT.

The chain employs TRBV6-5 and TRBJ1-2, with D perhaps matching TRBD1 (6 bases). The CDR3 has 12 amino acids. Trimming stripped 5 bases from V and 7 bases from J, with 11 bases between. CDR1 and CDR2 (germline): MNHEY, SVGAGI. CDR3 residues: CASSRGGGGYTF. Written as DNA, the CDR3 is TGTGCCAGCAGTCGGGGGGGCGGTGGCTACACCTTC.

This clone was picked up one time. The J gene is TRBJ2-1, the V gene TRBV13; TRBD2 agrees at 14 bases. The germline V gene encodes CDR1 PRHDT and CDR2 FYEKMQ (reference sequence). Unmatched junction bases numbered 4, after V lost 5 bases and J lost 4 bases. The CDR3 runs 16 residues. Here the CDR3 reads CASSTRTSGRYNEQFF. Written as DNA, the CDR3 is TGTGCCAGCAGCACTAGGACTAGCGGGAGGTACAATGAGCAGTTCTTC.

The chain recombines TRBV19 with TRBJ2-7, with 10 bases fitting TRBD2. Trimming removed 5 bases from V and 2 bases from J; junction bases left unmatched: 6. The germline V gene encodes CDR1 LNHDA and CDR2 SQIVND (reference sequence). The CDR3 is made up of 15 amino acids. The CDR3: CASSPQRGGTYEQYF. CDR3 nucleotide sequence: TGTGCCAGTAGTCCTCAGCGGGGGGGTACCTACGAGCAGTACTTC.

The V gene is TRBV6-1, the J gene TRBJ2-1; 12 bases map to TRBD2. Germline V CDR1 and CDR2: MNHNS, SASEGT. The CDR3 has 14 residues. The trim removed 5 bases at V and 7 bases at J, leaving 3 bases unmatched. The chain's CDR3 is CASSLAGGQNEQFF. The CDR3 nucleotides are TGTGCCAGCAGTCTAGCGGGGGGGCAGAATGAGCAGTTCTTC.

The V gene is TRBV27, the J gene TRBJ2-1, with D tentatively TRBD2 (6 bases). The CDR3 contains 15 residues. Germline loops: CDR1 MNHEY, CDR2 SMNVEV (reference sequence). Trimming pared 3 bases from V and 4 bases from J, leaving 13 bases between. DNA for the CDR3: TGTGCCAGCAGTTTTGGGGGGAGTTGGTACAATGAGCAGTTCTTC. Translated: CASSFGGSWYNEQFF.

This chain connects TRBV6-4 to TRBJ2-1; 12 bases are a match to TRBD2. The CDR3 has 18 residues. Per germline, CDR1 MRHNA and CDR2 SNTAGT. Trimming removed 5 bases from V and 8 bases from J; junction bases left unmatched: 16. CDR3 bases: TGTGCCAGCAGTCCCCTCGGACTAGCGGGACCGAGGAGCGATGAGCAGTTCTTC. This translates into CASSPLGLAGPRSDEQFF.

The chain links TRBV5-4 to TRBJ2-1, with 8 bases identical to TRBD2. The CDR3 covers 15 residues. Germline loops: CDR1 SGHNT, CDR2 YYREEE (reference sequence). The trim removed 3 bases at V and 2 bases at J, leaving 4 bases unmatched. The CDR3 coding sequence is TGTGCCAGCAGCTCTCTAGCGGGTGCCTACAATGAGCAGTTCTTC. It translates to CASSSLAGAYNEQFF. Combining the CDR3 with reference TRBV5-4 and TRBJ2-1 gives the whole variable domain ETGVTQSPTHLIKTRGQQVTLRCSSQSGHNTVSWYQQALGQGPQFIFQYYREEENGRGNFPPRFSGLQFPNYSSELNVNALELDDSALYLCASSSLAGAYNEQFFGPGTRLTVL.